This T cell receptor (beta chain) was identified in a study of blood T cell repertoires in COVID-19. In the original workflow: Reference gene primer amplification yielded estimated nucleated cell counts. Assay used: immunoSEQ multiplex PCR; TCRdb lists only in-frame clones, some missing. V and J calls and clone size are given by that table; D and trimming were obtained from the DNA. The profile covers around 240,000 clones, with around 93% appearing a single time and approximately 1.2% taken by the ten largest. Participant ages covered about 18 to 89 years across 24 US areas. Cohort allocation depended upon clinical history that participants reported. The source is a human donor in a cohort exposed to, infected with or recovered from COVID-19 (not recorded which). The donor label of this sample is uncertain. The sequencing sample was made of PBMCs or T cells enriched from blood (not recorded which).

CDR3 DNA: TGTGCCAGCAGCTTAGCCAACCTAGGCGGGGGGGCAGATACGCAGTATTTT. This translates into CASSLANLGGGADTQYF. The chain employs TRBV7-2 and TRBJ2-3; 9 bases are shared with TRBD2. J gave up 4 bases and V 0 bases, and 8 bases lay outside the gene matches. CDR1 and CDR2 from the germline V gene are SGHTA and FQGNSA. This CDR3 is built from 17 residues.